This is a list of T cell receptor beta chains from one sample in a study of preoperative IRX-2 immunotherapy in early breast cancer. Profiled with immunoSEQ multiplex PCR; TCRdb holds only in-frame clones, not every one. The sample carries approximately 30,000 clones, roughly nine tenths recorded once. The material was tumor tissue, obtained after IRX-2 immunotherapy. These receptors were obtained from a human donor with breast cancer. Both conserved end residues are part of each CDR3. Each record gives: V gene, J gene, D gene, CDR3 DNA, CDR3 protein. D genes are given only for firm matches.

V: TRBV6-8; J: TRBJ1-3; D: -; DNA: TGTGCCAGCAGTTACTCGCGAGGGGATGCTGGAAACACCATATATTTT; CDR3: CASSYSRGDAGNTIYF
V: TRBV11-3; J: TRBJ1-2; D: -; DNA: TGTGCCAGCAGTATGGGACCGGGAGGCTATGGCTACACCTTC; CDR3: CASSMGPGGYGYTF
V: TRBV7-6; J: TRBJ2-6; D: -; DNA: TGTGCCAGCAGCCCCGGGGCACATTACTCTGGGGCCAACGTCCTGACTTTC; CDR3: CASSPGAHYSGANVLTF
V: TRBV6-8; J: TRBJ1-2; D: TRBD1; DNA: TGTGCCAGCGACGCGTGGACAGGGGGAATGGAAGGCTACACCTTC; CDR3: CASDAWTGGMEGYTF
V: TRBV11-3; J: TRBJ1-2; D: TRBD1; DNA: TGTGCCAGCGGGACTGACAGGGGAAGACGGGGCTACACCTTC; CDR3: CASGTDRGRRGYTF
V: TRBV23-1; J: TRBJ2-5; D: TRBD2; DNA: TGCGCCAGCAGCCGGACTAGCGGGAGTTCAAAGACCCAGTACTTC; CDR3: CASSRTSGSSKTQYF
V: TRBV12-5; J: TRBJ2-2; D: TRBD1; DNA: TGTGCTAGTGGTTTGGCGACAGGGTTCTACACCGGGGAGCTGTTTTTT; CDR3: CASGLATGFYTGELFF
V: TRBV7-1; J: TRBJ1-1; D: TRBD1; DNA: TGTGCCAGCAGTTTGACAGGGTTCTCTGAAGCTTTCTTT; CDR3: CASSLTGFSEAFF
V: TRBV28; J: TRBJ1-5; D: TRBD1; DNA: TGTGCCAGCAGTTCCCGGGACAGGGTAAATCAGCCCCAGCATTTT; CDR3: CASSSRDRVNQPQHF
V: TRBV5-1; J: TRBJ2-5; D: -; DNA: TGCGCCAGCATGTTCTTCCCTCTTCGGGACAACCAAGAGACCCAGTACTTC; CDR3: CASMFFPLRDNQETQYF
V: TRBV19; J: TRBJ2-1; D: TRBD1; DNA: TGTGCCAGTGCCGGGACAGGGGTCTACAATGAGCAGTTCTTC; CDR3: CASAGTGVYNEQFF
V: TRBV16; J: TRBJ1-5; D: -; DNA: TGTGCCAGCAGCCAAGGGGTCAGTAGCAATCAGCCCCAGCATTTT; CDR3: CASSQGVSSNQPQHF
V: TRBV5-1; J: TRBJ2-5; D: -; DNA: TGCGCCAGCAGCTTGGGGCCCCAGGGCCAAGAGACCCAGTACTTC; CDR3: CASSLGPQGQETQYF
V: TRBV11-3; J: TRBJ1-3; D: -; DNA: TGTGCCAGCAGCTTATCGGGGGGTGGAAACACCATATATTTT; CDR3: CASSLSGGGNTIYF
V: TRBV19; J: TRBJ1-2; D: -; DNA: TGTGCCAGTAGTATAGGGAGGGACCCCTATGGCTACACCTTC; CDR3: CASSIGRDPYGYTF